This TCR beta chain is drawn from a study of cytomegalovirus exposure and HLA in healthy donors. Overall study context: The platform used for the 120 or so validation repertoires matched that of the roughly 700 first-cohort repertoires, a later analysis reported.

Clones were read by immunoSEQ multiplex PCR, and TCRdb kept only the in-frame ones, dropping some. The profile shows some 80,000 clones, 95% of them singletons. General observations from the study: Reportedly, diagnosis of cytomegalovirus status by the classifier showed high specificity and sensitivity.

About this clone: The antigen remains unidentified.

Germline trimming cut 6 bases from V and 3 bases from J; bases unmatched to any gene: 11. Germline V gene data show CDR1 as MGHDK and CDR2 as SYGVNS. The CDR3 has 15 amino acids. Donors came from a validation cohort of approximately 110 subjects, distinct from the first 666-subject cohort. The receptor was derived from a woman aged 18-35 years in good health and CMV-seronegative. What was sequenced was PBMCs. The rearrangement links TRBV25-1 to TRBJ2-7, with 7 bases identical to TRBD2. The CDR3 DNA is TGTGCCAGCAGCCGCCCGGGGGAGGGAATCTACGAGCAGTACTTC. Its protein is CASSRPGEGIYEQYF.